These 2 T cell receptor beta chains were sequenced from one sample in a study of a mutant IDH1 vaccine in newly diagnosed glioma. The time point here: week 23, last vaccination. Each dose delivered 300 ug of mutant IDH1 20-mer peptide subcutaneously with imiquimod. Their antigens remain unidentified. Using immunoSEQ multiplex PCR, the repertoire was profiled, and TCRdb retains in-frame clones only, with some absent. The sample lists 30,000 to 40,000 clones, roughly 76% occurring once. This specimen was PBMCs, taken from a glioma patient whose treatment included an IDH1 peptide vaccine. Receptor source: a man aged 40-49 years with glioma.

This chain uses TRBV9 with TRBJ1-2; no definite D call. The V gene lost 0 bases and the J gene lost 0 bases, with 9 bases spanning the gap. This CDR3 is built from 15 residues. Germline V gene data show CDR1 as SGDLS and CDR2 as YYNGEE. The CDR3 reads CASSVGARPNYGYTF. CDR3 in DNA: TGTGCCAGCAGCGTAGGGGCCAGACCTAACTATGGCTACACCTTC.

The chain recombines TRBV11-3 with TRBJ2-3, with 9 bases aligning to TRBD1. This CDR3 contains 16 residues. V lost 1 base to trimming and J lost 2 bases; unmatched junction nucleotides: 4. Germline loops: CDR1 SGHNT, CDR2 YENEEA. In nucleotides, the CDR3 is TGTGCCAGCAGCTTAGCGACAGGGGGGCCCACAGATACGCAGTATTTT. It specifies CASSLATGGPTDTQYF.